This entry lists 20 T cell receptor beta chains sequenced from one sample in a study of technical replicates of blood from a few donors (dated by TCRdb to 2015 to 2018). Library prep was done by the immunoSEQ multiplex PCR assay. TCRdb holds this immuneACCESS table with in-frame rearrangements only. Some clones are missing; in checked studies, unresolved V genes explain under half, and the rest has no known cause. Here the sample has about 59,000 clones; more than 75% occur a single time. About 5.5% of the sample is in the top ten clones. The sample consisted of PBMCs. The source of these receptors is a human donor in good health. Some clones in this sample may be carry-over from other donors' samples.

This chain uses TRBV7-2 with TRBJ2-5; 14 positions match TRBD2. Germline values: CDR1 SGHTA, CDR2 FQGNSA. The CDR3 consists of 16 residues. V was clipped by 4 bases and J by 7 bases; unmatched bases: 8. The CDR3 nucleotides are TGTGCCAGCAGCTCCGGGACTAGCGGGGGATCGGGGACCCAGTACTTC. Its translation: CASSSGTSGGSGTQYF. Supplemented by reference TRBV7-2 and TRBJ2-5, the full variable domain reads GAGVSQSPSNKVTEKGKDVELRCDPISGHTALYWYRQSLGQGLEFLIYFQGNSAPDKSGLPSDRFSAERTGGSVSTLTIQRTQQEDSAVYLCASSSGTSGGSGTQYFGPGTRLLVL.

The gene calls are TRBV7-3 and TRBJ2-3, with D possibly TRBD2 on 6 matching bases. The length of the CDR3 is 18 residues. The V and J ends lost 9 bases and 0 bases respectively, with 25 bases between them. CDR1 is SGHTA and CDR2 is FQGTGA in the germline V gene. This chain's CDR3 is CASSKKGREVASTDTQYF. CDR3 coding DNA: TGTGCCAGTTCTAAGAAGGGGCGGGAAGTTGCTAGCACAGATACGCAGTATTTT.

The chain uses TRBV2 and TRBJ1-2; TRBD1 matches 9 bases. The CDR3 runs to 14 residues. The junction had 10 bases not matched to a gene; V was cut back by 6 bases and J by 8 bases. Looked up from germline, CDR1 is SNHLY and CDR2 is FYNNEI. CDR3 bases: TGTGCCAGCAGCGAAAACAGGGGGCTGAAAGGCTACACCTTC. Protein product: CASSENRGLKGYTF.

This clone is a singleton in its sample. CDR3 region: CASSQGTGSTDTQYF. CDR3 nucleotides: TGCGCCAGCAGCCAAGGGACAGGATCGACAGATACGCAGTATTTT. This rearrangement joins TRBV4-3 to TRBJ2-3; 7 nucleotides match TRBD1. V was clipped by 1 base and J by 3 bases; unmatched bases: 4. The germline CDR1 and CDR2 sequences are LGHNA and YSLEER. The CDR3 has 15 residues.

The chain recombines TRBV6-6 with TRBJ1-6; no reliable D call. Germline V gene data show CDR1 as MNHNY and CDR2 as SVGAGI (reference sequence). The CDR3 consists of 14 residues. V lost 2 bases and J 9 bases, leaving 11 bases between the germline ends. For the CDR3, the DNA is TGTGCCAGCAGTTACGAGGAAGGTATTTCACCCCTCCACTTT. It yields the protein CASSYEEGISPLHF.

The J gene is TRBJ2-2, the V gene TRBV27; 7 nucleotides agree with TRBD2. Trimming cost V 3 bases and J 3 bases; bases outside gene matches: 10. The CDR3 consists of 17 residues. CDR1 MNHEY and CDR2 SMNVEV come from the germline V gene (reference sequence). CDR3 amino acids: CASSFFTAGSDTGELFF. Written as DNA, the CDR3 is TGTGCCAGCAGTTTTTTCACAGCGGGAAGTGACACCGGGGAGCTGTTTTTT.

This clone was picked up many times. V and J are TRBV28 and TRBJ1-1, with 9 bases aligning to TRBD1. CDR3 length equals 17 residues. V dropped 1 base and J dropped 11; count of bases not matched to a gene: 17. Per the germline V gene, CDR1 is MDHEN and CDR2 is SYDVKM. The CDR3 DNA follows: TGTGCCAGCAGTTTATTTGGTATAACAGGGGGCCCTGAGTGTGCTTTCTTT. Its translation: CASSLFGITGGPECAFF.

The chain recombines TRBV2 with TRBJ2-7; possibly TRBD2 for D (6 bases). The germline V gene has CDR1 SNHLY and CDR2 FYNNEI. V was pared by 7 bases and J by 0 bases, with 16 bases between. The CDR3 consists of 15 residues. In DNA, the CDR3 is TGTGCCAGCAACCGACCTTGGGGGGACTCCTACGAGCAGTACTTC. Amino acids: CASNRPWGDSYEQYF.

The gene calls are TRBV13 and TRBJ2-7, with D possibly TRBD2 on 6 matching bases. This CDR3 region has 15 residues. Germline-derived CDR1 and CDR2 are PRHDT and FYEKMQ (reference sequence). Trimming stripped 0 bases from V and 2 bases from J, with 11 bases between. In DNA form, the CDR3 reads TGTGCCAGCAGCTTAGGCCCTAGACTAGCCTACGAGCAGTACTTC. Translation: CASSLGPRLAYEQYF.

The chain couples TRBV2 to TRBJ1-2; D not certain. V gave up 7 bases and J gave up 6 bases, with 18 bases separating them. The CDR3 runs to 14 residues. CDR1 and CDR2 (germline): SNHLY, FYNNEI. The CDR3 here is CASNLNSRDNGYTF. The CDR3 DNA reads TGTGCCAGCAACCTAAACTCACGGGATAATGGCTACACCTTC.

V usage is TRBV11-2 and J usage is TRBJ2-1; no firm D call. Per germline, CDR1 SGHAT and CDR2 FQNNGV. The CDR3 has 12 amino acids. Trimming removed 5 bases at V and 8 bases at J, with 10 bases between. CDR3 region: CASSPVNHEQFF. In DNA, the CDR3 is TGTGCCAGCAGCCCAGTTAACCATGAGCAGTTCTTC.

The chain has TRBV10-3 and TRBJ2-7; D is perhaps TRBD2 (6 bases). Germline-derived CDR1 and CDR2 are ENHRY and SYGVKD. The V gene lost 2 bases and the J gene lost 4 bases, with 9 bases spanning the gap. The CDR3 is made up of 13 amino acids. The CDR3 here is CAISEDGRYEQYF. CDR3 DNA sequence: TGTGCCATCAGTGAGGACGGGAGATACGAGCAGTACTTC.

CDR3 in amino acids: CASSHGLAGAYEQYF. The CDR3 DNA reads as TGTGCCAGCAGCCACGGACTAGCGGGGGCCTACGAGCAGTACTTC. V usage is TRBV7-8 and J usage is TRBJ2-7; 13 bases are a match to TRBD2. The V and J ends lost 5 bases and 2 bases, in that order; junction bases with no gene match: 3. Per germline, CDR1 SGHVS and CDR2 FQNEAQ. The CDR3 totals 15 residues.

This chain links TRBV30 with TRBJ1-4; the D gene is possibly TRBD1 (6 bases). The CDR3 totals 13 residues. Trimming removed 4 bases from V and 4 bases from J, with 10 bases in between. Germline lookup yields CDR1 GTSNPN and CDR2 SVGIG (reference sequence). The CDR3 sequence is CAWTGQINEKLFF. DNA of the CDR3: TGTGCCTGGACCGGACAGATTAATGAAAAACTGTTTTTT. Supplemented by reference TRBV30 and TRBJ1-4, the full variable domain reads SQTIHQWPATLVQPVGSPLSLECTVEGTSNPNLYWYRQAAGRGLQLLFYSVGIGQISSEVPQNLSASRPQDRQFILSSKKLLLSDSGFYLCAWTGQINEKLFFGSGTQLSVL.

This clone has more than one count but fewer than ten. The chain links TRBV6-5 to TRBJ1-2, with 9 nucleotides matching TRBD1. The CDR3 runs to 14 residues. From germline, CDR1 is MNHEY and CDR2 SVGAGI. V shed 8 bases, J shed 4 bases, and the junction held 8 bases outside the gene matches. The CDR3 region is CASSDRGLGYGYTF. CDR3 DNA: TGTGCCAGCTCGGACAGGGGACTTGGCTATGGCTACACCTTC.

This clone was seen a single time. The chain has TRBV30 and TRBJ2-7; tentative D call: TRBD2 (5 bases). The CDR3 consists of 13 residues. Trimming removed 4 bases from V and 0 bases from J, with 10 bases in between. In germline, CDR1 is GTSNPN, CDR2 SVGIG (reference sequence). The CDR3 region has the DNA TGTGCCTGGAAGGGAGACAACTCCTACGAGCAGTACTTC. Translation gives CAWKGDNSYEQYF.

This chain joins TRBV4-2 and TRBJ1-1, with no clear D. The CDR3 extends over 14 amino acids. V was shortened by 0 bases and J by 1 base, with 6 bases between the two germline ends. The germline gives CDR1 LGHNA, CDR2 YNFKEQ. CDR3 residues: CASSQDPRNTEAFF. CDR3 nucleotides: TGTGCCAGCAGCCAAGATCCGAGGAACACTGAAGCTTTCTTT.

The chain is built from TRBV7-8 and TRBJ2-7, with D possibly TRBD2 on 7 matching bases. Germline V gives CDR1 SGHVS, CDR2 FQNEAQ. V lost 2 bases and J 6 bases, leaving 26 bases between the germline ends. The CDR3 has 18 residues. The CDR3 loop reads CASSLNTGTTGRGTEQYF. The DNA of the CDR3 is TGTGCCAGCAGCTTAAATACCGGGACCACGGGGAGGGGGACCGAGCAGTACTTC.

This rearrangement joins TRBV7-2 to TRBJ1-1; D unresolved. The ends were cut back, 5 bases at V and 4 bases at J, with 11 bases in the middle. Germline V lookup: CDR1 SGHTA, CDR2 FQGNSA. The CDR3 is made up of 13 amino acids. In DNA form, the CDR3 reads TGTGCCAGCAGCCCCGGAGGGCCCACTGAAGCTTTCTTT. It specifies CASSPGGPTEAFF.

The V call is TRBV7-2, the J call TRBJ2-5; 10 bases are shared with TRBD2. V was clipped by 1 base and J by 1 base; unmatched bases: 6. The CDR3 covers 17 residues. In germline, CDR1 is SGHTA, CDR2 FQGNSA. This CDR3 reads CASSLGLAGVTQETQYF. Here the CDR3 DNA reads TGTGCCAGCAGCTTAGGCCTAGCGGGAGTAACCCAAGAGACCCAGTACTTC.